The 29 T cell receptor beta chains in this list originate from one sample, sequenced in a study of blood T cell repertoires in COVID-19. This table comes from immunoSEQ multiplex PCR, and its TCRdb copy is limited to in-frame clones, with some not included. The data show about 71,000 clones, 90% seen once. Material for sequencing was peripheral blood. The receptors come from a woman between 18 and 29 years old with acute or convalescent COVID-19.

The chain joins TRBV5-1 to TRBJ2-3, with TRBD2 matching over 9 bases. The CDR3 sequence is 17 residues long. The V gene end was trimmed by 3 bases and the J gene end by 4 bases; junction bases not matched to a gene: 12. Per the germline V gene, CDR1 is SGHRS and CDR2 is YFSETQ. CDR3 DNA: TGCGCCAGCAGCTCCGAGGGGACTAGCTTTGTCCCAGATACGCAGTATTTT. Amino acid sequence: CASSSEGTSFVPDTQYF.

The CDR3 region has the DNA TGTGCCAGTAGCAAAGACAGGGCGGGCAATCAGCCCCAGCATTTT. Translated, it gives CASSKDRAGNQPQHF. The V call is TRBV19, the J call TRBJ1-5, with 7 positions matching TRBD1. This CDR3 comprises 15 residues. Germline V gene lookup returns CDR1 LNHDA and CDR2 SQIVND (reference sequence). Trimming cost V 6 bases and J 2 bases; bases outside gene matches: 7.

The V gene is TRBV29-1, the J gene TRBJ2-1, with 10 bases lining up with TRBD1. V gave up 7 bases and J gave up 4 bases; unmatched junction bases: 7. The CDR3 is 14 amino acids. Germline V CDR1 and CDR2: SQVTM, ANQGSEA. CDR3 amino acids: CSAEGQGLYNEQFF. In nucleotides, the CDR3 is TGCAGCGCGGAGGGACAGGGGTTATACAATGAGCAGTTCTTC.

The V call is TRBV2, the J call TRBJ1-2; D is possibly TRBD1 (5 bases). Trimming cost V 7 bases and J 5 bases, with 17 bases left between them. CDR1 is SNHLY, CDR2 FYNNEI, per germline. The CDR3 consists of 14 residues. This CDR3 reads CASTPGGSVYGYTF. The CDR3 nucleotides read TGTGCCAGCACTCCCGGGGGGTCAGTTTATGGCTACACCTTC.

This sequence joins TRBV7-9 and TRBJ2-1; 9 nucleotides align to TRBD1. With V trimmed by 5 bases and J by 6 bases, 8 bases remained unmatched. This CDR3 spans 15 amino acids. Germline lookup yields CDR1 SEHNR and CDR2 FQNEAQ (reference sequence). The DNA for the CDR3 is TGTGCCAGCAGCACCGGGACAGGGAGATTCAATGAGCAGTTCTTC. Protein: CASSTGTGRFNEQFF.

The V call is TRBV7-2, the J call TRBJ1-1, with a possible D match to TRBD1 (5 bases). CDR1 SGHTA and CDR2 FQGNSA come from the germline V gene. V was clipped by 5 bases and J by 1 base, with 5 bases between them. This CDR3 is built from 12 residues. CDR3 DNA: TGTGCCAGCAGCAGGGGGAACACTGAAGCTTTCTTT. Protein product: CASSRGNTEAFF.

The chain is built from TRBV6-5 and TRBJ1-6; 7 bases align to TRBD1. The CDR3 length is 16 residues. J was trimmed by 6 bases and V by 2 bases; bases with no gene match: 7. Looked up from germline, CDR1 is MNHEY and CDR2 is SVGAGI. The CDR3 nucleotides read TGTGCCAGCAGTTACGAGTTGGGACAGTCTAATTCACCCCTCCACTTT. This gives the protein CASSYELGQSNSPLHF.

This chain connects TRBV5-6 to TRBJ2-3; 13 bases map to TRBD2. With 2 bases clipped from V and 4 bases from J, the junction kept 4 bases outside the gene matches. Per germline, CDR1 SGHDT and CDR2 YYEEEE. CDR3 length: 16 amino acids. CDR3 sequence reads: CASSFGTSGAPDTQYF. Written as DNA, the CDR3 is TGTGCCAGCAGCTTCGGGACTAGCGGGGCCCCAGATACGCAGTATTTT.

The CDR3, as DNA: TGCAGTGCTAGTAGGCGGCGGGGGGCCTACGAGCAGTACTTC. Amino acid sequence: CSASRRRGAYEQYF. The rearrangement uses TRBV20-1 and TRBJ2-7; 8 bases agree with TRBD2. This CDR3 comprises 14 residues. V lost 3 bases to trimming and J lost 2 bases; unmatched junction nucleotides: 6. CDR1 and CDR2 (germline): DFQATT, SNEGSKA (reference sequence).

This sequence joins TRBV7-8 and TRBJ1-1; 8 bases align to TRBD1. The CDR3 totals 16 residues. CDR1 and CDR2 from the germline V gene are SGHVS and FQNEAQ. Trimming cost V 5 bases and J 4 bases; bases outside gene matches: 12. The CDR3 coding sequence is TGTGCCAGCAGCCCAGGGGGCAATATAGGGGCCACTGAAGCTTTCTTT. It codes for CASSPGGNIGATEAFF.

This clone turned up a few times. V gene TRBV5-1 combines with J gene TRBJ2-2; 14 bases align to TRBD2. The V and J ends lost 4 bases and 2 bases, in that order; junction bases with no gene match: 10. The CDR3 runs to 19 residues. Germline values: CDR1 SGHRS, CDR2 YFSETQ. Here the CDR3 DNA reads TGCGCCAGCAGCCCTGGTGGGACTAGCGGGGGACTAAACACCGGGGAGCTGTTTTTT. Residues: CASSPGGTSGGLNTGELFF.

The rearrangement links TRBV5-1 to TRBJ1-1; 9 positions agree with TRBD1. The CDR3 has 15 residues. Unmatched junction bases numbered 13, after V lost 4 bases and J lost 9 bases. CDR1 SGHRS and CDR2 YFSETQ come from the germline V gene. The DNA of the CDR3 is TGCGCCAGCAGCCCCGGGACAGGGATAAGTAGCAAAGCTTTCTTT. Its protein is CASSPGTGISSKAFF.

The rearrangement uses TRBV6-5 and TRBJ2-3, with 10 bases aligning to TRBD2. The CDR3 consists of 15 residues. J gave up 4 bases and V 6 bases, and 7 bases lay outside the gene matches. CDR1 is MNHEY, CDR2 SVGAGI, per germline. The CDR3 loop reads CASRASGSKSDTQYF. CDR3 DNA: TGTGCCAGCAGGGCTAGCGGGAGTAAATCAGATACGCAGTATTTT.

The chain has TRBV7-6 and TRBJ2-3; tentatively, D is TRBD2 (6 bases). CDR3 length: 16 amino acids. Looked up from germline, CDR1 is SGHVS and CDR2 is FNYEAQ. Trimming shortened V by 4 bases and J by 6 bases, and 20 bases separated the two germline ends. DNA of the CDR3: TGTGCCAGCAGCTCCGACGACCTAACGGGGGAGGATACGCAGTATTTT. Translating it yields CASSSDDLTGEDTQYF.

V and J are TRBV19 and TRBJ1-1, with unresolved D. Germline loops: CDR1 LNHDA, CDR2 SQIVND (reference sequence). The CDR3 loop spans 16 amino acids. V was trimmed by 5 bases and J by 6 bases, leaving 22 bases between them. This CDR3 reads CASSQDFPIEGPEAFF. The CDR3 nucleotides are TGTGCCAGTAGTCAGGACTTCCCGATAGAAGGGCCTGAAGCTTTCTTT.

The chain carries TRBV18 and TRBJ1-1; D remains ambiguous. Trimming pared 0 bases from V and 1 base from J, leaving 6 bases between. Germline V gene data show CDR1 as KGHSH and CDR2 as LQKENI. CDR3 size: 14 residues. The DNA for the CDR3 is TGTGCCAGCTCACCACCTCGGTCGAACACTGAAGCTTTCTTT. This sequence encodes CASSPPRSNTEAFF.

This chain links TRBV7-9 with TRBJ1-1, with no clear D. The CDR3 covers 13 residues. Trimming took 6 bases from V and 1 from J, leaving 9 bases between them. The germline V gene encodes CDR1 SEHNR and CDR2 FQNEAQ (reference sequence). The CDR3 loop reads CASSLSSNTEAFF. The CDR3 DNA is TGTGCCAGCAGTCTGTCGTCGAACACTGAAGCTTTCTTT. Complete variable domain (other parts from reference TRBV7-9 and TRBJ1-1): DTGVSQNPRHKITKRGQNVTFRCDPISEHNRLYWYRQTLGQGPEFLTYFQNEAQLEKSRLLSDRFSAERPKGSFSTLEIQRTEQGDSAMYLCASSLSSNTEAFFGQGTRLTVV.

The chain recombines TRBV7-2 with TRBJ2-5, with 8 bases aligning to TRBD2. CDR1 is SGHTA, CDR2 FQGNSA, per germline. The junction had 14 bases not matched to a gene; V was cut back by 2 bases and J by 3 bases. The CDR3 extends over 18 amino acids. CDR3 bases: TGTGCCAGCAGCTTAAACGCGGGGGGCCAGGGGCTTAAAGAGACCCAGTACTTC. As protein: CASSLNAGGQGLKETQYF.

This clone has just one count. The rearrangement uses TRBV7-9 and TRBJ1-1; TRBD1 is a possible D gene (6 bases). V shed 10 bases and J shed 0 bases, with 21 bases lying between them. Germline V gene data show CDR1 as SEHNR and CDR2 as FQNEAQ (reference sequence). This CDR3 has 16 amino acids. The DNA for the CDR3 is TGTGCCACCAGGGGAATTAACGGACAGTTGAACACTGAAGCTTTCTTT. Encoded protein: CATRGINGQLNTEAFF.

The genes are TRBV5-1 and TRBJ2-7; 8 bases match TRBD1. The CDR3 is made up of 14 amino acids. Trimming cost V 4 bases and J 3 bases; bases outside gene matches: 6. Looked up from germline, CDR1 is SGHRS and CDR2 is YFSETQ. The CDR3 DNA sequence: TGCGCCAGCAGCGTGACAGGGGCCCTCTACGAGCAGTACTTC. This gives the protein CASSVTGALYEQYF.

The rearrangement links TRBV2 to TRBJ1-2; D might be TRBD1 (6 bases). The germline gives CDR1 SNHLY, CDR2 FYNNEI. With 7 bases removed from V and 7 bases from J, the gap between germline ends came to 13 bases. The CDR3 extends over 12 amino acids. This chain's CDR3 is CASIEGGSGYTF. As DNA, the CDR3 is TGTGCCAGCATCGAGGGGGGGTCTGGCTACACCTTC.

The gene calls are TRBV3-1 (or the pseudogene TRBV3-2) and TRBJ2-1; possible D gene TRBD2, 7 bases. Deletions cut 5 bases from V and 8 bases from J, with 13 bases between. CDR1 and CDR2 (germline): LGHDT, YNNKEL (reference sequence). The CDR3 extends over 13 amino acids. CDR3 sequence reads: CASSTRGAHEQFF. DNA for the CDR3: TGTGCCAGCAGCACCCGGGGGGCCCATGAGCAGTTCTTC.

V and J are TRBV4-1 and TRBJ2-1; D might be TRBD1 (6 bases). V dropped 6 bases and J dropped 8 bases, with 11 bases sitting between them. The CDR3 extends over 12 amino acids. Germline V gene lookup returns CDR1 MGHRA and CDR2 YSYEKL. CDR3 protein: CASSTGIHEQFF. The CDR3 coding sequence is TGCGCCAGCAGTACAGGGATACATGAGCAGTTCTTC.

The rearrangement uses TRBV6-6 and TRBJ2-3, with 7 bases that match TRBD1. Germline lookup yields CDR1 MNHNY and CDR2 SVGAGI (reference sequence). Trimming removed 6 bases from V and 5 bases from J; junction bases left unmatched: 5. CDR3 size: 13 residues. CDR3 amino acids: CASRGQHIDTQYF. The CDR3 DNA sequence: TGTGCCAGCAGGGGACAGCACATAGATACGCAGTATTTT.

The V and J genes are TRBV11-3 and TRBJ1-1; 7 bases match TRBD1. V was clipped by 6 bases and J by 0 bases; unmatched bases: 10. Per germline, CDR1 SGHNT and CDR2 YENEEA. This CDR3 is built from 16 residues. CDR3 coding DNA: TGTGCCAGCAGTTGGGTAGGGGGCAAGATGAACACTGAAGCTTTCTTT. Translating gives CASSWVGGKMNTEAFF.

This clone was observed a single time. This rearrangement joins TRBV12-3 or TRBV12-4 to TRBJ1-1; D uncertain. Trimming removed 3 bases from V and 1 base from J, with 6 bases in between. CDR3 length: 13 residues. The CDR3 reads CASSFRGNTEAFF. CDR3 nucleotide sequence: TGTGCCAGCAGTTTCCGGGGGAACACTGAAGCTTTCTTT.

The V call is TRBV27, the J call TRBJ1-1; no reliable D call. Looked up from germline, CDR1 is MNHEY and CDR2 is SMNVEV (reference sequence). Trimming removed 3 bases from V and 3 bases from J, with 8 bases in between. The CDR3 is made up of 13 amino acids. CDR3 bases: TGTGCCAGCAGTTTCCGCGCTCACACTGAAGCTTTCTTT. Its protein product is CASSFRAHTEAFF.

V gene TRBV11-2 combines with J gene TRBJ2-2; D unclear. Germline V lookup: CDR1 SGHAT, CDR2 FQNNGV. The length of the CDR3 is 13 residues. V was trimmed by 7 bases and J by 4 bases, leaving 10 bases between them. CDR3: CASTKLGTGELFF. The CDR3 nucleotides read TGTGCCAGCACCAAGCTTGGCACCGGGGAGCTGTTTTTT. The entire variable domain, with the rest obtained from reference TRBV11-2 and TRBJ2-2, is as follows: EAGVAQSPRYKIIEKRQSVAFWCNPISGHATLYWYQQILGQGPKLLIQFQNNGVVDDSQLPKDRFSAERLKGVDSTLKIQPAKLEDSAVYLCASTKLGTGELFFGEGSRLTVL.

The chain uses TRBV11-2 and TRBJ2-5; 7 positions agree with TRBD1. Trimming took 2 bases from V and 5 from J; bases not matched to a gene: 8. The CDR3 sequence is 15 residues long. Per the germline V gene, CDR1 is SGHAT and CDR2 is FQNNGV. CDR3 nucleotide sequence: TGTGCCAGCAGCTTACAACGGACAGGTTCGGAGACCCAGTACTTC. Translation: CASSLQRTGSETQYF.